The 26 T cell receptor beta chains below all came from one sample that was sequenced in a study of blood T cell repertoires in COVID-19. This table comes from immunoSEQ multiplex PCR, and its TCRdb copy is limited to in-frame clones, with some not included. The sample contains 98,000 or so clones, around nine tenths of which appear only once. Input material: peripheral blood. Source of these receptors: a human donor in a cohort sampled during active COVID-19.

This clone was detected once. The chain has TRBV7-2 and TRBJ1-2, with 7 bases fitting TRBD1. CDR1 and CDR2 from the germline V gene are SGHTA and FQGNSA. V was clipped by 4 bases and J by 8 bases; unmatched bases: 10. This CDR3 region has 14 residues. The CDR3 reads CASSYQGVSWGYTF. The CDR3 DNA follows: TGTGCCAGCAGCTATCAGGGGGTCTCTTGGGGCTACACCTTC.

The rearrangement uses TRBV6-5 and TRBJ1-3; weak D call: TRBD1 (6 bases). The CDR3 runs 15 residues. Germline CDR1 and CDR2: MNHEY and SVGAGI. V dropped 6 bases and J dropped 3 bases, with 15 bases sitting between them. The CDR3 is CASRRTAADGNTIYF. For the CDR3, the DNA is TGTGCCAGCAGAAGGACAGCGGCGGATGGAAACACCATATATTTT.

The chain employs TRBV3-1 (or the pseudogene TRBV3-2) and TRBJ1-6; 7 bases fit TRBD1. CDR3 length equals 17 residues. From germline, CDR1 is LGHDT and CDR2 YNNKEL (reference sequence). V shed 4 bases and J 6 bases; nucleotides not matched to a gene: 12. CDR3 loop: CASSRTTTGQINSPLHF. The CDR3 region has the DNA TGTGCCAGCAGCCGCACAACGACGGGACAGATTAATTCACCCCTCCACTTT.

This chain joins TRBV7-9 and TRBJ2-1; 11 bases line up with TRBD2. In germline, CDR1 is SEHNR, CDR2 FQNEAQ (reference sequence). Trimming removed 5 bases from V and 7 bases from J; junction bases left unmatched: 13. The CDR3 consists of 17 residues. In nucleotides, the CDR3 is TGTGCCAGCAGCCCGACTTTGACTAGCGGGGTAGGGAATGAGCAGTTCTTC. Translated, it gives CASSPTLTSGVGNEQFF.

The gene calls are TRBV19 and TRBJ1-1; D is possibly TRBD1 (5 bases). Trimming removed 3 bases from V and 4 bases from J, with 12 bases in between. There are 14 residues in the CDR3. Germline V gives CDR1 LNHDA, CDR2 SQIVND (reference sequence). DNA of the CDR3: TGTGCCAGTAGTATCAGGGCCCCTGGCACTGAAGCTTTCTTT. Amino acids: CASSIRAPGTEAFF.

The chain joins TRBV6-6 to TRBJ2-7; 7 bases are shared with TRBD1. Germline CDR1 MNHNY, CDR2 SVGAGI (reference sequence). The CDR3 spans 13 residues. The J segment lost 3 bases and the V segment lost 9 bases, leaving 8 bases of the junction unmatched. Written as DNA, the CDR3 is TGTGCCAGACGGGACAGACAAAACTACGAGCAGTACTTC. This translates into CARRDRQNYEQYF.

V gene TRBV28 combines with J gene TRBJ2-3; 8 nucleotides agree with TRBD2. Germline V gene sequence: CDR1 MDHEN, CDR2 SYDVKM. J lost 2 bases, V lost 7 bases, and 5 bases had no gene match. There are 14 residues in the CDR3. The DNA for the CDR3 is TGTGCCAGCACATCGGGAGGGACCACAGATACGCAGTATTTT. Encoded protein: CASTSGGTTDTQYF.

This chain connects TRBV7-8 to TRBJ2-7, with unresolved D. CDR3 length equals 13 residues. V shed 5 bases and J shed 3 bases, with 11 bases lying between them. Germline assignment: CDR1 SGHVS and CDR2 FQNEAQ. This CDR3 is CASSPDKYYEQYF. CDR3 DNA sequence: TGTGCCAGCAGCCCTGACAAGTACTACGAGCAGTACTTC. Combining the CDR3 with reference TRBV7-8 and TRBJ2-7 gives the whole variable domain GAGVSQSPRYKVAKRGQDVALRCDPISGHVSLFWYQQALGQGPEFLTYFQNEAQLDKSGLPSDRFFAERPEGSVSTLKIQRTQQEDSAVYLCASSPDKYYEQYFGPGTRLTVT.

The chain is built from TRBV27 and TRBJ1-5; possibly TRBD1 for D (5 bases). Trimming removed 0 bases from V and 3 bases from J, with 12 bases in between. Germline V gives CDR1 MNHEY, CDR2 SMNVEV (reference sequence). This CDR3 contains 16 residues. The CDR3 here is CASSLSFSGHNQPQHF. The CDR3 DNA reads as TGTGCCAGCAGTTTATCGTTTTCAGGGCACAATCAGCCCCAGCATTTT.

V and J are TRBV6-5 and TRBJ2-5, with D hard to call. V was clipped by 2 bases and J by 1 base, with 8 bases between them. Per germline, CDR1 MNHEY and CDR2 SVGAGI. The CDR3 consists of 14 residues. CDR3: CASSYSDLQETQYF. The CDR3, as DNA: TGTGCCAGCAGTTACAGCGACCTCCAAGAGACCCAGTACTTC.

The chain couples TRBV9 to TRBJ2-2, with 7 bases fitting TRBD2. CDR3 length: 17 residues. CDR1 is SGDLS, CDR2 YYNGEE, per germline. V gave up 0 bases and J gave up 0 bases; unmatched junction bases: 5. In DNA, the CDR3 is TGTGCCAGCAGCGTAGCTCGCGGGGGTCCGAACACCGGGGAGCTGTTTTTT. This translates into CASSVARGGPNTGELFF.

The V and J genes are TRBV6-2 or TRBV6-3 and TRBJ2-7; D perhaps matches TRBD2 (6 bases). With 0 bases removed from V and 3 bases from J, the gap between germline ends came to 18 bases. This CDR3 region has 17 residues. Germline V gives CDR1 MNHEY, CDR2 SVGEGT. Written as DNA, the CDR3 is TGTGCCAGCAGTTACTCGATGGCGGGGCGTCTGGTCTACGAGCAGTACTTC. It is translated as CASSYSMAGRLVYEQYF.

This chain links TRBV27 with TRBJ1-1, with TRBD1 as a possible D gene (6 bases). The CDR3 totals 14 residues. Trimming took off 10 bases at V and 5 bases at J, with 20 bases between the two ends. Germline V gene sequence: CDR1 MNHEY, CDR2 SMNVEV (reference sequence). This CDR3 is CATKFRGVMTEAFF. The CDR3 DNA follows: TGTGCCACCAAGTTCAGGGGAGTAATGACTGAAGCTTTCTTT.

The chain joins TRBV4-1 to TRBJ1-2; 9 positions match TRBD1. CDR1 is MGHRA and CDR2 is YSYEKL in the germline V gene. CDR3 length: 16 amino acids. J gave up 6 bases and V 0 bases, and 8 bases lay outside the gene matches. The CDR3 reads CASSQDIWTGVDGYTF. The CDR3 DNA reads as TGCGCCAGCAGCCAAGATATTTGGACAGGGGTTGATGGCTACACCTTC.

This clone was observed a handful of times. This chain links TRBV24-1 with TRBJ2-3; weak D call: TRBD2 (6 bases). The CDR3 loop spans 15 amino acids. In germline, CDR1 is KGHDR, CDR2 SFDVKD. With 5 bases removed from V and 8 bases from J, the gap between germline ends came to 19 bases. CDR3 in amino acids: CATSGTNFTALTQYF. CDR3 nucleotides: TGTGCCACCAGTGGGACTAACTTTACCGCTCTTACGCAGTATTTT.

The V call is TRBV13, the J call TRBJ1-3; 8 bases are a match to TRBD1. V shed 6 bases, J shed 4 bases, and the junction held 14 bases outside the gene matches. The germline V gene encodes CDR1 PRHDT and CDR2 FYEKMQ (reference sequence). The CDR3 contains 17 residues. DNA for the CDR3: TGTGCCAGCAGTATACAAACCGGGACAGGACTAGGAAACACCATATATTTT. Amino acid sequence: CASSIQTGTGLGNTIYF.

Here the CDR3 reads CASREPAVDTQYF. The CDR3 DNA reads TGTGCCAGCAGAGAGCCAGCGGTAGATACGCAGTATTTT. The chain employs TRBV2 and TRBJ2-3; a possible D gene is TRBD2 (5 bases). V lost 6 bases and J lost 5, with 12 bases in between. CDR1 and CDR2 (germline): SNHLY, FYNNEI. The CDR3 is made up of 13 amino acids. Full variable domain (rest looked up from reference TRBV2 and TRBJ2-3): EPEVTQTPSHQVTQMGQEVILRCVPISNHLYFYWYRQILGQKVEFLVSFYNNEISEKSEIFDDQFSVERPDGSNFTLKIRSTKLEDSAMYFCASREPAVDTQYFGPGTRLTVL.

This chain uses TRBV4-2 with TRBJ2-7, with 9 positions matching TRBD1. CDR3 size: 16 residues. The V segment lost 2 bases and the J segment 12 bases; nucleotides outside the gene matches: 17. The V gene's germline CDR1 is LGHNA and CDR2 YNFKEQ. CDR3 sequence reads: CASSQNTGTGSNVPYF. The CDR3 DNA follows: TGTGCCAGCAGCCAAAATACCGGGACAGGGTCGAATGTTCCGTACTTC.

The chain is built from TRBV5-4 and TRBJ2-2, with 8 bases matching TRBD1. V gave up 4 bases and J gave up 2 bases; unmatched junction bases: 4. Germline values: CDR1 SGHNT, CDR2 YYREEE (reference sequence). This CDR3 spans 15 amino acids. In nucleotides, the CDR3 is TGTGCCAGCAGCCCAGGGGGCCTCAACACCGGGGAGCTGTTTTTT. This translates into CASSPGGLNTGELFF.

This sequence joins TRBV7-3 and TRBJ1-1; 10 positions agree with TRBD1. J gave up 5 bases and V 4 bases, and 10 bases lay outside the gene matches. Germline V gene data show CDR1 as SGHTA and CDR2 as FQGTGA. The CDR3 covers 16 residues. Here the CDR3 reads CASSSETGGAGTEAFF. Here the CDR3 DNA reads TGTGCCAGCAGCTCGGAGACAGGGGGCGCGGGGACTGAAGCTTTCTTT.

V and J are TRBV5-4 and TRBJ2-1, with a weak D call TRBD2 (6 bases). The CDR3 is 15 amino acids. Trimming took 4 bases from V and 4 from J, leaving 15 bases between them. Germline V gives CDR1 SGHNT, CDR2 YYREEE (reference sequence). The CDR3, as DNA: TGTGCCAGCAGCGCACCGGGACTGGTATACAATGAGCAGTTCTTC. This encodes CASSAPGLVYNEQFF.

The J gene is TRBJ2-7, the V gene TRBV5-4; 7 bases are a match to TRBD1. The CDR3 has 13 amino acids. Germline V CDR1 and CDR2: SGHNT, YYREEE (reference sequence). Trimming cost V 4 bases and J 1 base; bases outside gene matches: 2. CDR3 amino acids: CASSLDRSYEQYF. The CDR3 nucleotides read TGTGCCAGCAGCCTGGACAGGTCCTACGAGCAGTACTTC. The full variable domain, with the rest looked up from reference TRBV5-4 and TRBJ2-7, is ETGVTQSPTHLIKTRGQQVTLRCSSQSGHNTVSWYQQALGQGPQFIFQYYREEENGRGNFPPRFSGLQFPNYSSELNVNALELDDSALYLCASSLDRSYEQYFGPGTRLTVT.

In the case of this clone: The junction shows a germline mismatch at one end, possibly a read error. The J gene is TRBJ2-1, the V gene TRBV6-5; D might be TRBD1 (6 bases). Looked up from germline, CDR1 is MNHEY and CDR2 is SVGAGI. CDR3 length: 12 residues. CDR3 loop: CASSPRQAEVVF. The CDR3 coding sequence is TGTGCCAGCAGTCCCCGACAGGCCGAGGTGGTCTTC.

V gene TRBV7-9 combines with J gene TRBJ2-5; 13 bases agree with TRBD2. Trimming removed 3 bases from V and 3 bases from J; junction bases left unmatched: 1. Germline-derived CDR1 and CDR2 are SEHNR and FQNEAQ (reference sequence). This CDR3 region has 15 residues. CDR3 sequence: CASSFGLAGEETQYF. The CDR3 DNA is TGTGCCAGCAGCTTCGGACTAGCGGGAGAAGAGACCCAGTACTTC.

This clone was recorded once. This sequence joins TRBV4-3 and TRBJ2-1; 11 bases match TRBD1. The germline gives CDR1 LGHNA, CDR2 YSLEER. V gave up 4 bases and J gave up 1 base; unmatched junction bases: 6. The CDR3 extends over 17 amino acids. This CDR3 reads CASSLGTGGRSYNEQFF. Written as DNA, the CDR3 is TGCGCCAGCAGCCTCGGGACAGGGGGTCGGTCCTACAATGAGCAGTTCTTC.

The table lists this clone with a count of one. The chain joins TRBV13 to TRBJ2-3, with 7 nucleotides matching TRBD1. Germline CDR1 PRHDT, CDR2 FYEKMQ (reference sequence). V dropped 4 bases and J dropped 2; count of bases not matched to a gene: 12. This CDR3 comprises 17 residues. The CDR3 reads CASSSRQGELITDTQYF. CDR3 coding DNA: TGTGCCAGCAGCTCCCGGCAGGGGGAGTTAATCACAGATACGCAGTATTTT.